The entry below describes one T cell receptor (beta chain). Its antigen is currently not known. Within one base of it there is no much larger clone, and no base qualities were kept. These data come from a study of cytomegalovirus exposure and HLA in healthy donors (TCRdb year 2017). In the study overall: According to an earlier analysis of a few hundred of the donors, about 179 million T cells yielded some 110 million unique TCR beta sequences and 276 Gb of sequence data. An early release covering some 640 HLA-typed donors comprised 250 to 350 gigabases of sequencing data and around 80 million unique TCR sequences. The genetic ancestry cluster associated with self-reported Caucasian donors included 81% of the roughly 400 genotyped donors. The aim of the study was to test whether cataloging public T cell receptors could identify signatures of past pathogen exposure. The T cell repertoires of 666 subjects were profiled by immunosequencing and related to cytomegalovirus serostatus. Along with the roughly 710-subject first cohort, a separate validation cohort of over a hundred different subjects was used. To predict cytomegalovirus infection status, the study combined high-throughput TCR immunosequencing, statistical association of individual TCRs with disease status, and machine learning. A later analysis re-analyzed previously published TCR beta repertoires from 600 to 850 donors and added high-resolution HLA genotyping to study TCR occurrence patterns. Rather than drawing on any new phenotypic data, the later analysis identified candidate immune exposures from TCR beta sequences and the way those sequences occurred across donors. An earlier analysis of 587 of the donors applied high-throughput TCR beta sequencing to assess whether each TCR beta V gene segment acted as functional or pseudogenic. Donor age, sex, ethnicity and CMV serostatus were collected together with the repertoire data. Genome-wide SNP genotypes for about 60% of the roughly 670 donors were used in a later genetic analysis, which treated that subset as a discovery cohort. All discovery cohort repertoires had been generated on a single sequencing platform. Class I and class II HLA loci were covered by the typing at four-digit resolution. The number of donors typed differed by locus, with about 629-640 for A, B, C, DRB1 and DQB1, 522 for DQA1, approximately 570 for DPA1, and approximately 470 for DPB1. Because of strong linkage in the cohort, roughly five DR-DQ haplotypes were treated as single units for association and clustering. Among around 400 genotyped donors of the cohort, an average of around 240,000 unique TCR beta nucleotide sequences was sequenced per donor, of which about 18% were non-productive. The study at large found these results: The earlier analysis of 587 of the donors excluded approximately 17 rarely observed V segments, including chromosome 9 orphons, because counts were too low. At a false discovery rate of 0.05, a later analysis linked 15,000 to 20,000 TCR beta sequences to specific HLA alleles. Because some donors lacked HLA typing at each locus, the association tests relied only on the typed subset. An earlier analysis of approximately 570 of the donors showed that most TCR beta V segments appeared in productive rearrangements either about 87% or about 30% of the time, which broadly matched IMGT annotations. In both the original and validation cohorts, the classifier was reported to diagnose cytomegalovirus status with high specificity and sensitivity. In a later analysis, TCR association rates were found to vary across HLA loci, with the most associated TCRs seen for DRB1 alleles and the fewest for HLA-C alleles. In this cohort, only TCR beta chains were sequenced, and detectable features were limited by the absence of alpha or paired-chain data. According to the authors, the approach could potentially be generalized to other disease states and immunological phenotypes. The study gave a list of 150 to 200 TCR beta chains associated with cytomegalovirus. Three of the identified cytomegalovirus-associated TCR beta chains were confirmed in vitro to be specific for cytomegalovirus antigens. Compared with equally common non-associated chains, HLA-associated TCR beta chains in a later analysis were more clonally expanded and had lower generation probabilities. For the cohort, immune exposure information was limited to CMV serostatus. A group of highly shared sequence variants was considered likely to be a technical artifact of the sequencing pipeline. A further reported finding was that TCR beta sequences accurately predicted the HLA-A and HLA-B alleles for most subjects in the first cohort. According to a later genetic analysis, donors in an Asian-associated ancestry cluster had fewer N-insertions in productive TCRs than the approximately 670-donor mean. An association between a missense DCLRE1C variant and V-gene and J-gene trimming of TCR beta chains was found in a later genetic analysis and replicated in an independent cohort. When HLA alleles, especially DR and DQ, strongly co-occurred, TCR associations were difficult to assign to individual alleles. A later analysis reported that several top co-occurrence clusters appeared linked to parvovirus B19, influenza, CMV and Epstein-Barr virus. Roughly uniform sequencing depth across donors was assumed in presence/absence analyses, although this assumption may not hold. Correlated functional status among segregating V segments might be attributable to linkage disequilibrium, but an unknown experimental factor could not be ruled out. Across donors, most TCR sequences were observed very rarely, whereas some public TCRs were present in many individuals. Most CMV-associated TCR beta chains appeared to be HLA-restricted in a later analysis, and the HLA associations seemed to be driven largely by CMV exposure.

The cohort consisted of more than 650 healthy bone marrow donors. Cohort members were all nominally healthy when sampled, although unrecorded immune exposures were likely present. The donor tested CMV seronegative and was one of the 352 seronegative cohort members. Every donor gave a peripheral blood sample, and the peripheral blood mononuclear cells from that sample were used for TCR beta sequencing. The Qiagen DNeasy Blood Extraction Kit was used to extract genomic DNA from the blood cell samples. Library preparation was by the immunoSEQ multiplex PCR assay. The multiplex PCR relied on a mix of 60 forward primers for TCR Vbeta segments and 13 reverse primers for TCR Jbeta segments. The CDR3 region of rearranged TCR beta genes was amplified from genomic DNA by a multiplex PCR assay. Amplified TCR beta libraries were sequenced as 87-base-pair reads on the Illumina HiSeq System. The authors' analysis ran thus. A later analysis tallied roughly 76 million unique TCR beta chains across the 700 or so repertoires, and approximately 12 million of those chains were shared by two or more donors. To remove PCR and sequencing errors, raw reads were error-corrected and collapsed into unique sequences using a nearest-neighbor algorithm that merged closely related sequences. V, D and J gene segments were assigned by aligning CDR3 sequences to IMGT reference sequences. For a sequence to be retained, a match of at least six nucleotides was required to both a V gene segment and a J gene segment. A rearrangement was called productive if the CDR3 had no stop codons and remained in frame with V and J, and every other rearrangement was called non-productive. Following IMGT convention, CDR3 was defined as the stretch from the second conserved V-encoded cysteine to the conserved J-encoded phenylalanine. The earlier analysis of around 640 of the donors excluded sequences that lacked an unambiguous match to a single V gene segment. In an earlier analysis of 500 to 750 of the donors, V segments were called functional above 56.7% productive rearrangements and were called segregating when the between-donor standard deviation exceeded 5%. A statistical classification framework was developed to diagnose cytomegalovirus status using the catalog of TCR beta chain sequences. A later analysis assigned V and J genes by comparing TCR nucleotide sequences with IMGT/GENE-DB human TR gene sequences. In a later analysis, CDR3 sequences and most-parsimonious VDJ recombination scenarios were assigned using the TCRdist pipeline. In a later analysis, each TCR beta chain was defined by its CDR3 amino acid sequence together with its V-gene family, and reads lacking a unique V-gene family were excluded. To address suspected cross-contamination and a sequencing artifact, a later analysis removed 450 to 700 highly shared, low-generation-probability nucleotide sequences. In a later analysis, a clonal expansion index for each public chain was calculated from normalized within-repertoire ranks of inferred template counts. A later analysis computed generation probabilities with a VDJ recombination model fitted to out-of-frame rearrangements, and checked the results against IGoR. In a later analysis, TCR-TCR, TCR-HLA and TCR-CMV co-occurrence was scored with hypergeometric tests, and a repertoire-size bias correction was applied to TCR pairs. A later analysis estimated false discovery rates by permuting HLA or CMV assignments 20 times. A later analysis grouped co-occurring TCRs with DBSCAN, adding TCRdist sequence similarity when clustering within HLA-allele-positive subsets. For co-occurrence clustering, repertoires with fewer than 30,000 or more than 120,000 public chains were excluded, along with roughly 5 repertoires with anomalous nucleotide sharing. The clones in this table, taken by TCRdb from immuneACCESS, are in-frame only. Not every clone is retained; where verified, under half of the shortfall comes from an unresolved V gene, and the cause of the rest is unknown. The V and J calls and clone size come from that table; D and trimming were worked out from the DNA. This sample holds 150,000 to 200,000 clones; about 80% were observed only once. The biggest ten clones account for about 1% of the sample.

The sequenced sample was PBMCs. The clonotype originates from a woman in her 40s in good health and CMV-seronegative.

The nucleotides read TGTGCCAGCAGCTTATACCGCTTACGCGGGGCTAGCGGGAGGGATGAGCAGTTCTTC. Its translation is CASSLYRLRGASGRDEQFF. This receptor chain uses TRBV7-9 and TRBJ2-1, and TRBD2 aligns with 12 junction nucleotides. V ends up 2 bases short and J 8 bases short, with an unmatched junction base count of 16. CDR1 and CDR2 are drawn from the germline V gene (reference sequence): SEHNR, FQNEAQ. Its CDR3 holds 19 amino acids, cysteine through phenylalanine. The CDR3 DNA has 57 bases and is translated from base 1.